This T cell receptor (beta chain) came from a study of blood T cell repertoires in COVID-19. In this sample, this clone turned up a few times. Original handling: Amplification of reference gene primers provided the estimated nucleated cell counts. Libraries were prepared by immunoSEQ multiplex PCR; TCRdb keeps only in-frame clonotypes and omits some of them. The V and J calls and the clone size are those of that table, but D and trimming were determined from the DNA. The repertoire holds about 210,000 clones, with around 80% as singletons. Germline V CDR1 and CDR2: SEHNR, FQNEAQ (reference sequence). With 4 bases clipped from V and 3 bases from J, the junction kept 3 bases outside the gene matches. The CDR3 loop spans 13 amino acids.

The rearrangement joins TRBV7-9 to TRBJ2-7; 7 bases match TRBD2. This clonotype was obtained from an elderly woman with COVID-19, enrolled during active disease. The sample consisted of peripheral blood. This CDR3 is CASSWGRDYEQYF. In DNA form, the CDR3 reads TGTGCCAGCAGCTGGGGGAGGGACTACGAGCAGTACTTC.